This T cell receptor beta chain comes out of a study of T cells in Graves' hyperthyroidism and ophthalmopathy. The CDR3 contains 14 residues. Trimming stripped 6 bases from V and 1 base from J, with 15 bases between. The germline CDR1 and CDR2 sequences are SQVTM and ANQGSEA. Clinical symptoms, serum thyroxine and TRAb, thyroid ultrasound and orbital computed tomography together formed the diagnostic basis. There were TCR beta CDR3 regions amplified from RNA transcripts. The TCR CDR3 was amplified in a first-round RT-PCR using the HTBI primer set. MiXCR was run by TCRdb on the multiplex PCR reads, yielding one entry per CDR3 protein. The repertoire includes about 600,000 distinct CDR3 sequences, 16% of them detected once, and around 3.5% sits in the top ten. This clonotype was detected only a few times. Its specificity is not known. Overall study results and limits: Blood also contained most expanded thyroid clonotypes above 0.001. Median prediction lead before ophthalmopathy onset was 5.5 to 7 months with the model.

V gene TRBV29-1 combines with J gene TRBJ2-5; D gene uncertain. Sequencing was carried out using blood. This sequence was found in a woman in her thirties or forties with Graves' ophthalmopathy. CDR3 residues: CSVKVQGLQETQYF. In DNA, the CDR3 is TGCAGCGTGAAAGTACAAGGGCTCCAAGAGACCCAGTACTTC.